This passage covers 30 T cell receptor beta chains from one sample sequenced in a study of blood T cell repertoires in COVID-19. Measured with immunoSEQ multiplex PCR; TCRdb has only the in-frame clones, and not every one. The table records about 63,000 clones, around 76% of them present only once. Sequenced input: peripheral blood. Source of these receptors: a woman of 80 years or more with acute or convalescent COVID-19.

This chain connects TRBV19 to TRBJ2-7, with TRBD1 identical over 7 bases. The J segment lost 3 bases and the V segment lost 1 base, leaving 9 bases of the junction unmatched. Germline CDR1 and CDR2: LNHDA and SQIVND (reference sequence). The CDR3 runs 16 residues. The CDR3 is CASSIGPMRGHYEQYF. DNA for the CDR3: TGTGCCAGTAGTATAGGCCCCATGAGGGGGCACTACGAGCAGTACTTC. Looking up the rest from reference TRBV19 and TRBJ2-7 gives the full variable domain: DGGITQSPKYLFRKEGQNVTLSCEQNLNHDAMYWYRQDPGQGLRLIYYSQIVNDFQKGDIAEGYSVSREKKESFPLTVTSAQKNPTAFYLCASSIGPMRGHYEQYFGPGTRLTVT.

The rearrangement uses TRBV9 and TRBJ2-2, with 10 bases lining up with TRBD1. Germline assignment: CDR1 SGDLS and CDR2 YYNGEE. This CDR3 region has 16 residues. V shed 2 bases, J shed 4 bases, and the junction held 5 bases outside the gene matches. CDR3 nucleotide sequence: TGTGCCAGCAGCGTCCCCCGGGACAGGGGCACCGGGGAGCTGTTTTTT. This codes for CASSVPRDRGTGELFF. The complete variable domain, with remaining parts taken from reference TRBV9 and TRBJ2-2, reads DSGVTQTPKHLITATGQRVTLRCSPRSGDLSVYWYQQSLDQGLQFLIQYYNGEERAKGNILERFSAQQFPDLHSELNLSSLELGDSALYFCASSVPRDRGTGELFFGEGSRLTVL.

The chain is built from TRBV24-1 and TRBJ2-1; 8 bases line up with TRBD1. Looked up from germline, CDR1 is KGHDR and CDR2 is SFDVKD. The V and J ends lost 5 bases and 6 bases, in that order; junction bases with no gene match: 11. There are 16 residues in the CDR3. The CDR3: CATSAQRGRGLNEQFF. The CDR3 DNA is TGTGCCACCAGTGCCCAAAGGGGCAGGGGGCTCAATGAGCAGTTCTTC.

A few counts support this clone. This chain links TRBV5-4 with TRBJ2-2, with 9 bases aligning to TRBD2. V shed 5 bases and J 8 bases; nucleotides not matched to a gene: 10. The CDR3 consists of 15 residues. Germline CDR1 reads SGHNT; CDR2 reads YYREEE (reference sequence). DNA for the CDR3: TGTGCCAGCAGACCTGACTTAGCGGGAGAAGGGGAGCTGTTTTTT. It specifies CASRPDLAGEGELFF. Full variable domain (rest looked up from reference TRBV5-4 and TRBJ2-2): ETGVTQSPTHLIKTRGQQVTLRCSSQSGHNTVSWYQQALGQGPQFIFQYYREEENGRGNFPPRFSGLQFPNYSSELNVNALELDDSALYLCASRPDLAGEGELFFGEGSRLTVL.

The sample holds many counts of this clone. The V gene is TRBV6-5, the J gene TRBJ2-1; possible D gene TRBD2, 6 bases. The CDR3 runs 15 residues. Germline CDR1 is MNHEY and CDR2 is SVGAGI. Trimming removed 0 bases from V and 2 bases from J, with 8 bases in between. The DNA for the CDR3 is TGTGCCAGCAGTTACTCTAGGAGGGCCTACAATGAGCAGTTCTTC. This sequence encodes CASSYSRRAYNEQFF.

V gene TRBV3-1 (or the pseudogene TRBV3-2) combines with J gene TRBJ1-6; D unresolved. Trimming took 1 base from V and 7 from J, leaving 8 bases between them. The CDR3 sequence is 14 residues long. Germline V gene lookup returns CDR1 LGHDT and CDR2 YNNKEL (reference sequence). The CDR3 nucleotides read TGTGCCAGCAGCCAAGGAGGCAGCAATTCACCCCTCCACTTT. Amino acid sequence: CASSQGGSNSPLHF.

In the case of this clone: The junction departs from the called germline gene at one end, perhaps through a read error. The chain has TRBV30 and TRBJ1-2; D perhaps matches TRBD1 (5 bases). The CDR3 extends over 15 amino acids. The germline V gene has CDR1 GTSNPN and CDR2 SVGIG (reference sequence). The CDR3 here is CAWSAPQVQSYVYTF. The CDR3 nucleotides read TGTGCCTGGAGTGCCCCACAGGTCCAAAGCTATGTCTACACCTTC. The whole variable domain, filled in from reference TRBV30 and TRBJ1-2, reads SQTIHQWPATLVQPVGSPLSLECTVEGTSNPNLYWYRQAAGRGLQLLFYSVGIGQISSEVPQNLSASRPQDRQFILSSKKLLLSDSGFYLCAWSAPQVQSYVYTFGSGTRLTVV.

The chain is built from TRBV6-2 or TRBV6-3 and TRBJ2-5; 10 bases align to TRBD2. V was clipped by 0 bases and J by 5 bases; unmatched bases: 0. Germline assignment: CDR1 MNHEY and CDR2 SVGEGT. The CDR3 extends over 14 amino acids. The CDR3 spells CASSYSSGGETQYF. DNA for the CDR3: TGTGCCAGCAGTTACTCTAGCGGGGGGGAGACCCAGTACTTC.

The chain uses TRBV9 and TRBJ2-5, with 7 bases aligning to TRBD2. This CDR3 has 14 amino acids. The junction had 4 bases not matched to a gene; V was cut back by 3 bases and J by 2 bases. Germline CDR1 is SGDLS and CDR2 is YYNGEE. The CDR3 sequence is CASSAGLLQETQYF. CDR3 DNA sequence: TGTGCCAGCAGCGCGGGACTATTGCAAGAGACCCAGTACTTC.

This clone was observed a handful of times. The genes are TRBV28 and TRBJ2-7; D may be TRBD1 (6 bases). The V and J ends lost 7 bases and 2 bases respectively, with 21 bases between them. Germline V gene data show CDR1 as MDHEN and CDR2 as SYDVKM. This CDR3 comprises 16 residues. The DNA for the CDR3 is TGTGCCAGCACCCCTATGGGCAGGGGCTCCACCTACGAGCAGTACTTC. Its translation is CASTPMGRGSTYEQYF.

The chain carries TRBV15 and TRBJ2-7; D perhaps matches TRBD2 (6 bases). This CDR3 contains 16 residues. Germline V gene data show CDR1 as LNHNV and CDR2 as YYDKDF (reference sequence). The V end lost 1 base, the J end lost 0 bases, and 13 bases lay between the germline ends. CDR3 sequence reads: CATSRGPGTPSYEQYF. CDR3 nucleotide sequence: TGTGCCACCAGCAGAGGTCCCGGGACTCCCTCCTACGAGCAGTACTTC.

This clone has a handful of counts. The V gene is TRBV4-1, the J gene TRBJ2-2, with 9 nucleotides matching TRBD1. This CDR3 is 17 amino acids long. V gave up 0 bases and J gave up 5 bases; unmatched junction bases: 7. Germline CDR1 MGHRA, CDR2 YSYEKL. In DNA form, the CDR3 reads TGCGCCAGCAGCCAAGATTATGGGACAGGGAAAACCGGGGAGCTGTTTTTT. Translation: CASSQDYGTGKTGELFF.

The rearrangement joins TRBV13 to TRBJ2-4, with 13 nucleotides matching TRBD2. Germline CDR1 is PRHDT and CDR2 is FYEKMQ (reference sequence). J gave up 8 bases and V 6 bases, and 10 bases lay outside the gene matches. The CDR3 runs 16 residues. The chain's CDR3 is CASSRTSGRGAHIQYF. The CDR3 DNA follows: TGTGCCAGCAGTCGGACTAGCGGGAGAGGGGCGCACATTCAGTACTTC. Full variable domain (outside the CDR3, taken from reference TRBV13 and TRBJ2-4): AAGVIQSPRHLIKEKRETATLKCYPIPRHDTVYWYQQGPGQDPQFLISFYEKMQSDKGSIPDRFSAQQFSDYHSELNMSSLELGDSALYFCASSRTSGRGAHIQYFGAGTRLSVL.

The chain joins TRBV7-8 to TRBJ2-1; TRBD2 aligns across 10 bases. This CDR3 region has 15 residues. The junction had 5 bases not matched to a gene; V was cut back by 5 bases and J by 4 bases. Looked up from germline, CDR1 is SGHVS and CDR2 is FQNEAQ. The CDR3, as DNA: TGTGCCAGCAGCCAAGGACTAGCGGAGTACAATGAGCAGTTCTTC. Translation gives CASSQGLAEYNEQFF.

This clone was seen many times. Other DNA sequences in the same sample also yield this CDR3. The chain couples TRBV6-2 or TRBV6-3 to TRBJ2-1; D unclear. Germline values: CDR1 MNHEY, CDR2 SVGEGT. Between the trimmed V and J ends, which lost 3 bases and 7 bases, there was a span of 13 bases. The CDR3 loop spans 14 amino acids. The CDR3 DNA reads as TGTGCCAGCAGTTATCAGTCTTCCACAAATGAGCAGTTCTTC. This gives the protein CASSYQSSTNEQFF.

As DNA, the CDR3 is TGTGCCAGCAGTGAACGGGGGGTGGGATATTCCTACGAGCAGTACTTC. This translates into CASSERGVGYSYEQYF. The chain carries TRBV6-1 and TRBJ2-7, with 7 bases that match TRBD2. Per the germline V gene, CDR1 is MNHNS and CDR2 is SASEGT. The CDR3 has 16 amino acids. J lost 1 base, V lost 2 bases, and 8 bases had no gene match.

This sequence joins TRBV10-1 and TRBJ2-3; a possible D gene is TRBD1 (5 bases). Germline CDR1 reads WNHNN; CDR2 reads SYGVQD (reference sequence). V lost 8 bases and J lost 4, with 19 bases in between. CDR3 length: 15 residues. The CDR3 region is CASGYGHTAADTQYF. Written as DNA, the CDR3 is TGCGCCAGCGGTTACGGACACACCGCAGCAGATACGCAGTATTTT.

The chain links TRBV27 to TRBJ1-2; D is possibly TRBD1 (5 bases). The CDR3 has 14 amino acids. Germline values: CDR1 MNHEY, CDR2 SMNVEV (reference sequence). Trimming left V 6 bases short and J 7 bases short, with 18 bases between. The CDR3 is CASRPGGRWGGYTF. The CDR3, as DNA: TGTGCCAGCAGGCCCGGGGGGAGATGGGGTGGCTACACCTTC.

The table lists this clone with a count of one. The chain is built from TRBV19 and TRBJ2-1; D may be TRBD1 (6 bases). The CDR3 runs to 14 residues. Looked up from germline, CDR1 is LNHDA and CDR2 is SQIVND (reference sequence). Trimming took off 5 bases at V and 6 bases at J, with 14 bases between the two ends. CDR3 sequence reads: CASSRAGEFNEQFF. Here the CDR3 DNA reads TGTGCCAGTAGTCGGGCAGGGGAATTCAATGAGCAGTTCTTC.

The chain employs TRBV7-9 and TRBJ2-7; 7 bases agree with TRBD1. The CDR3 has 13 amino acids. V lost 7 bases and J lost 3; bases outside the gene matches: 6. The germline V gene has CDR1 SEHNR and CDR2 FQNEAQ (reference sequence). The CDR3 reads CASKGQNNYEQYF. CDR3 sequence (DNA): TGTGCCAGCAAGGGACAGAACAACTACGAGCAGTACTTC. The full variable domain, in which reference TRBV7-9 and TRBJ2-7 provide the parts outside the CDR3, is DTGVSQNPRHKITKRGQNVTFRCDPISEHNRLYWYRQTLGQGPEFLTYFQNEAQLEKSRLLSDRFSAERPKGSFSTLEIQRTEQGDSAMYLCASKGQNNYEQYFGPGTRLTVT.

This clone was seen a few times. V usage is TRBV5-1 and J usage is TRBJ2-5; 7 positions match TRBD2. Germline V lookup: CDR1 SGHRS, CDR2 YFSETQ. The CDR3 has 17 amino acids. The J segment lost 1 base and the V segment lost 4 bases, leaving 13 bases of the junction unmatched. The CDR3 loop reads CASSPRMIAGLQETQYF. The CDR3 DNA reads TGCGCCAGCAGCCCTAGAATGATAGCGGGCCTCCAAGAGACCCAGTACTTC.

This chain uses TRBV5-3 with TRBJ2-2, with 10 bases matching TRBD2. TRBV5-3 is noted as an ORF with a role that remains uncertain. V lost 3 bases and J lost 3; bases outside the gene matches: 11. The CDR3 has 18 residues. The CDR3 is CARSYGSSGREDTGELFF. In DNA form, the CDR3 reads TGTGCCAGAAGCTACGGGTCTAGCGGGAGAGAGGACACCGGGGAGCTGTTTTTT.

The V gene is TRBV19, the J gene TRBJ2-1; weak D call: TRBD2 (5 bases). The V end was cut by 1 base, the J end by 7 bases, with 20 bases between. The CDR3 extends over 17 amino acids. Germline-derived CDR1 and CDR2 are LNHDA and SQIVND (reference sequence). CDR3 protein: CASSIGGAALGRNEQFF. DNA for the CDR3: TGTGCCAGTAGTATAGGAGGAGCGGCCCTAGGGCGGAATGAGCAGTTCTTC.

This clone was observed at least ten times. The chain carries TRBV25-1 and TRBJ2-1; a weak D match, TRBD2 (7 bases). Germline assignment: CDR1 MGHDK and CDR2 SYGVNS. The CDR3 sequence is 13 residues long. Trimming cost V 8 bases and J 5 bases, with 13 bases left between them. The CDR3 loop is CASGPGGDNEQFF. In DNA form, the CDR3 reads TGTGCCAGCGGCCCGGGGGGCGACAATGAGCAGTTCTTC.

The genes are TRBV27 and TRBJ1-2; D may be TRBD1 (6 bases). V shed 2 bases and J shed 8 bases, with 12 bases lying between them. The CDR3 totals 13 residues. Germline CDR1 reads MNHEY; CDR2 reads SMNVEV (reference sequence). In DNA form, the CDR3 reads TGTGCCAGCAGTTTAGGAACAGGGCGGGGCTACACCTTC. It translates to CASSLGTGRGYTF.

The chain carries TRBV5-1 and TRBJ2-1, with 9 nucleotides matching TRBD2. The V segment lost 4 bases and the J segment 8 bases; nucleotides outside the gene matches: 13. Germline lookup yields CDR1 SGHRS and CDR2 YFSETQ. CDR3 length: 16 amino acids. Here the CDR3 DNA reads TGCGCCAGCAGCCCTACTCGACTAGCGGCTGGGGATGAGCAGTTCTTC. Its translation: CASSPTRLAAGDEQFF.

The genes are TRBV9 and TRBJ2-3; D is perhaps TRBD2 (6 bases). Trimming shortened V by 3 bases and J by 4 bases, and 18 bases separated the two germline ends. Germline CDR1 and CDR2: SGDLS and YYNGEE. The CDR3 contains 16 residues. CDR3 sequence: CASSATSSGGADTQYF. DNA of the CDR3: TGTGCCAGCAGCGCGACCAGTAGCGGAGGGGCAGATACGCAGTATTTT.

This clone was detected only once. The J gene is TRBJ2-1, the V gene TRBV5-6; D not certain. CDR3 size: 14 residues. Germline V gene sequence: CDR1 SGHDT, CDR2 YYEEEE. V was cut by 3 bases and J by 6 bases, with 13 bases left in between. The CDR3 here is CASSSFGAINEQFF. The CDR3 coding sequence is TGTGCCAGCAGCTCCTTCGGAGCGATCAATGAGCAGTTCTTC.

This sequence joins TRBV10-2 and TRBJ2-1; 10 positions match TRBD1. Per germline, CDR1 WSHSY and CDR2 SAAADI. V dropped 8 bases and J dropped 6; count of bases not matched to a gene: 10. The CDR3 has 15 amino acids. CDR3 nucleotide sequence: TGCGCCAGCCTAGAGGGGACAGGGGAGCTCAATGAGCAGTTCTTC. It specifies CASLEGTGELNEQFF.

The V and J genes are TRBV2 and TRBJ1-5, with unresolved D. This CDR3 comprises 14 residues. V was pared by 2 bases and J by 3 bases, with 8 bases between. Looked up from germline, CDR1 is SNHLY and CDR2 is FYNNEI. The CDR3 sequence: CASSEFQANQPQHF. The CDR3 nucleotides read TGTGCCAGCAGTGAATTCCAGGCCAATCAGCCCCAGCATTTT.